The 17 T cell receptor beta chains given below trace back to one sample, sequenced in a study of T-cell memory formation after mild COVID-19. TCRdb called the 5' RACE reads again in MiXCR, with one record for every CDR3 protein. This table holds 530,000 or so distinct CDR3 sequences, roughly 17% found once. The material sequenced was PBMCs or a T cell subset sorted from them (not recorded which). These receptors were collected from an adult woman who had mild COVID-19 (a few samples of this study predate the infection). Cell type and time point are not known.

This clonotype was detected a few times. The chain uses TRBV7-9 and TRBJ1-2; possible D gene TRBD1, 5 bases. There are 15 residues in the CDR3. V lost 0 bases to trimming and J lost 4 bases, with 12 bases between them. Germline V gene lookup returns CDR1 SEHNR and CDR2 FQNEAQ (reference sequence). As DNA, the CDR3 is TGTGCCAGCAGCTTAGCGCGAGAGGGACCCTATGGCTACACCTTC. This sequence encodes CASSLAREGPYGYTF.

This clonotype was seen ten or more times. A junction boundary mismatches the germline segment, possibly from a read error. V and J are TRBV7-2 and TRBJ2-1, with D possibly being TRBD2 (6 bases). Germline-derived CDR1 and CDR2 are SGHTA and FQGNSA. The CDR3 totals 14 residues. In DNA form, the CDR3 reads TGTGCCAGCCGCTTGGACTACGTAGGGAATGAGCAGTTCTTC. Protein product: CASRLDYVGNEQFF.

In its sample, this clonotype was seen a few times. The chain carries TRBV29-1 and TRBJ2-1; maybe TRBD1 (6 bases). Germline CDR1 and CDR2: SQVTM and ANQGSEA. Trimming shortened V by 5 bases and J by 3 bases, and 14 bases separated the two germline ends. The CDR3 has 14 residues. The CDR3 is CSVRTGSHYNEQFF. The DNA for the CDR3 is TGCAGCGTTCGCACAGGGTCTCACTACAATGAGCAGTTCTTC.

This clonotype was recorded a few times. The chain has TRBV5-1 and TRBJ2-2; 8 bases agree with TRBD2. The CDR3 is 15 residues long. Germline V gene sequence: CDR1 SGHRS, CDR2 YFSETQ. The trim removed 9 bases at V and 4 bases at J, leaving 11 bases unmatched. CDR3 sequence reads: CATTGERGITGELFF. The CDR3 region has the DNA TGCGCCACAACAGGCGAGCGGGGGATCACCGGGGAGCTGTTTTTT.

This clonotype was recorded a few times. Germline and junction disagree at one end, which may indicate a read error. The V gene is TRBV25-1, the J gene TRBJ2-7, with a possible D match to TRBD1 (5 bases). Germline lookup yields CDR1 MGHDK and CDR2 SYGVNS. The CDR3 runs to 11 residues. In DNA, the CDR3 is TGTGCCAGCAGTGAAGGTCAGGGCTGGGCCTTC. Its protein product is CASSEGQGWAF.

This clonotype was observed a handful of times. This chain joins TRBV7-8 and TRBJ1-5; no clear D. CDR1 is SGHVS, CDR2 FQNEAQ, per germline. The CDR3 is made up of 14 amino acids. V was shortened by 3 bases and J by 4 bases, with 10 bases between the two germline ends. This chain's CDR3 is CASSFRGTNQPQHF. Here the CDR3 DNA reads TGTGCCAGCAGCTTCCGGGGTACAAATCAGCCCCAGCATTTT.

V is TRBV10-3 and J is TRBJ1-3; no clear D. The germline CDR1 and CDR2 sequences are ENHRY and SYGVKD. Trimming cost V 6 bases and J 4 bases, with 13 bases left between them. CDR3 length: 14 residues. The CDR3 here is CAISPGVGGNTIYF. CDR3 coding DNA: TGTGCCATCAGCCCGGGAGTTGGGGGAAACACCATATATTTT.

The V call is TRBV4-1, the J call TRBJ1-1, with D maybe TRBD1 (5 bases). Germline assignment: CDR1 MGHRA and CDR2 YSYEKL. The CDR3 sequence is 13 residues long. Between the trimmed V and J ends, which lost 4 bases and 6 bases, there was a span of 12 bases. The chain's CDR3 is CASSPRVLAEAFF. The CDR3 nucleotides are TGCGCCAGCAGCCCCAGGGTATTGGCTGAAGCTTTCTTT.

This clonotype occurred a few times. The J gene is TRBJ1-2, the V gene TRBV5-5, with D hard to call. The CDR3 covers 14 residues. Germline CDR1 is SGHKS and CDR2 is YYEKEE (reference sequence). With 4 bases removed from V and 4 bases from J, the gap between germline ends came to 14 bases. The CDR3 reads CASSEGSGAYGYTF. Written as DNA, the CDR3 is TGTGCCAGCAGCGAAGGTAGTGGTGCCTATGGCTACACCTTC.

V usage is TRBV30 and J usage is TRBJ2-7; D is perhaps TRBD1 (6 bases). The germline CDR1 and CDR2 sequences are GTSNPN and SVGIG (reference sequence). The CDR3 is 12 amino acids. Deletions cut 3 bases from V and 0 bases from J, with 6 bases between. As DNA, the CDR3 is TGTGCCTGGAGGGACAGCTCCTACGAGCAGTACTTC. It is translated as CAWRDSSYEQYF.

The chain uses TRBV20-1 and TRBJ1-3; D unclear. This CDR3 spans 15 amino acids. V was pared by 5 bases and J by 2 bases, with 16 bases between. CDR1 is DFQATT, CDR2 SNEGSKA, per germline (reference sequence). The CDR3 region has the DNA TGCAGTGCTGGCATCTCATATAATGCTGGAAACACCATATATTTT. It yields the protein CSAGISYNAGNTIYF.

DNA of the CDR3: TGCGCCAGCAGCCAGGCCGGACTAGCGGGAGGTGCGTACGAGCAGTACTTC. This translates into CASSQAGLAGGAYEQYF. The rearrangement joins TRBV4-1 to TRBJ2-7; 14 bases line up with TRBD2. The V segment lost 3 bases and the J segment 4 bases; nucleotides outside the gene matches: 8. CDR3 length: 17 residues. CDR1 MGHRA and CDR2 YSYEKL come from the germline V gene.

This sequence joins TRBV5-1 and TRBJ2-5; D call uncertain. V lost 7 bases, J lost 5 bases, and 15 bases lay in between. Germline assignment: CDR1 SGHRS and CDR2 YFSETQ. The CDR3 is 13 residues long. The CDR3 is CASRWTVVETQYF. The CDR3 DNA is TGCGCCAGCCGGTGGACGGTGGTGGAGACCCAGTACTTC.

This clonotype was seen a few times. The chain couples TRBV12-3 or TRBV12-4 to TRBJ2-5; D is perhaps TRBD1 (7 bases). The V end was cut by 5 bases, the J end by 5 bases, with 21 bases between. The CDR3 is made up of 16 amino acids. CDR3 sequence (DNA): TGTGCCAGCAGTCCTGGCCCCATCGGGGGACAGGAGACCCAGTACTTC. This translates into CASSPGPIGGQETQYF.

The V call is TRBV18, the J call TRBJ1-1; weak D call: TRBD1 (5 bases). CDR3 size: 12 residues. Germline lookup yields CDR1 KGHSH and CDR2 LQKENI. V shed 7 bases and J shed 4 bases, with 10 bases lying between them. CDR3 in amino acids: CASWSRATEAFF. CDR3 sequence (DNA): TGTGCCAGCTGGTCCAGGGCCACTGAAGCTTTCTTT.

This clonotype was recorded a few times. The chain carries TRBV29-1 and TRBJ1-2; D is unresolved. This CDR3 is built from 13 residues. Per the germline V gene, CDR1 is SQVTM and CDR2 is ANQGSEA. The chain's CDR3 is CSAGGTKNYGYTF. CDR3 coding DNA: TGCTCGGCTGGAGGAACTAAAAACTATGGCTACACCTTC.

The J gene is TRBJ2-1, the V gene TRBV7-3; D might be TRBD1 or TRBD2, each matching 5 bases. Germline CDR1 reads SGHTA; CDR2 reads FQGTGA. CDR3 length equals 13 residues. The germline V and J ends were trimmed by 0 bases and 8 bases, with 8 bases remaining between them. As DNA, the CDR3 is TGTGCCAGCAGCTTAACTGGGACCCATGAGCAGTTCTTC. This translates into CASSLTGTHEQFF. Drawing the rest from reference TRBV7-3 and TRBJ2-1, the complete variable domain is GAGVSQTPSNKVTEKGKYVELRCDPISGHTALYWYRQSLGQGPEFLIYFQGTGAADDSGLPNDRFFAVRPEGSVSTLKIQRTERGDSAVYLCASSLTGTHEQFFGPGTRLTVL.